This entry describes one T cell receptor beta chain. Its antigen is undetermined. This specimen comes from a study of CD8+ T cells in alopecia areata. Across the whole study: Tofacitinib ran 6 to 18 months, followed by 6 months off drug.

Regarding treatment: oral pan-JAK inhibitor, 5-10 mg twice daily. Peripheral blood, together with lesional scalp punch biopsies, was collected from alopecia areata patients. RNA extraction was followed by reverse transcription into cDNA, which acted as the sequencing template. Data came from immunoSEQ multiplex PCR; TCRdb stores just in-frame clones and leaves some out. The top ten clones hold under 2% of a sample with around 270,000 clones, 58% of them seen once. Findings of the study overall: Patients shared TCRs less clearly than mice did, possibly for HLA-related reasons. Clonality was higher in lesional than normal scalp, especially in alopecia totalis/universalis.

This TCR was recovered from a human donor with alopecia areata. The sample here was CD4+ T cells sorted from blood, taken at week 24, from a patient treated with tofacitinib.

CDR3 protein: CAWSVRMNYGYTF. The CDR3 DNA is TGTGCCTGGAGTGTAAGGATGAACTATGGCTACACCTTC. V and J are TRBV30 and TRBJ1-2; D gene uncertain. With 0 bases removed from V and 2 bases from J, the gap between germline ends came to 7 bases. Germline V gene sequence: CDR1 GTSNPN, CDR2 SVGIG (reference sequence). This CDR3 has 13 amino acids.